This entry lists 9 T cell receptor beta chains sequenced from one sample in a study of blood T cell repertoires in COVID-19. Assay used: immunoSEQ multiplex PCR; TCRdb lists only in-frame clones, some missing. The data contain approximately 330,000 clones, around nine tenths of them seen just once; the ten biggest clones take up 4%. Sample: peripheral blood. The receptor source for this set is a woman between 45 and 60 years old with active or convalescent COVID-19.

The chain is built from TRBV2 and TRBJ1-1, with D unresolved. Deletions cut 2 bases from V and 5 bases from J, with 12 bases between. The germline CDR1 and CDR2 sequences are SNHLY and FYNNEI. This CDR3 spans 14 amino acids. In DNA, the CDR3 is TGTGCCAGCAGTGAACGGAGGACGTCGACTGAAGCTTTCTTT. Amino acids: CASSERRTSTEAFF.

The sample holds one count of this clone. The chain is built from TRBV10-3 and TRBJ2-3, with 7 bases aligning to TRBD1. The germline CDR1 and CDR2 sequences are ENHRY and SYGVKD. The CDR3 runs to 17 residues. J was trimmed by 2 bases and V by 5 bases; bases with no gene match: 13. The CDR3 sequence is CAISTTGTQGLTDTQYF. The CDR3 DNA sequence: TGTGCCATCAGTACGACAGGGACCCAAGGGCTCACAGATACGCAGTATTTT.

V gene TRBV18 combines with J gene TRBJ1-2; a weak D match, TRBD1 (5 bases). Trimming left V 2 bases short and J 10 bases short, with 17 bases between. Germline V gives CDR1 KGHSH, CDR2 LQKENI. This CDR3 spans 14 amino acids. As DNA, the CDR3 is TGTGCCAGCTCACCAGGGCAGGGTCTATTTGTCTACACCTTC. This translates into CASSPGQGLFVYTF.

In this sample, this clone turned up once. The chain links TRBV11-1 to TRBJ2-3; D is undetermined. Germline CDR1 and CDR2: SGHAT and FQDESV (reference sequence). CDR3 length: 16 amino acids. V was cut by 5 bases and J by 0 bases, with 15 bases left in between. As DNA, the CDR3 is TGTGCCAGCAGCCCTAAGCGAGGCAGAAGCACAGATACGCAGTATTTT. It yields the protein CASSPKRGRSTDTQYF.

The chain has TRBV30 and TRBJ1-6; maybe TRBD1 (6 bases). The CDR3 totals 15 residues. With 7 bases removed from V and 4 bases from J, the gap between germline ends came to 17 bases. Germline V gene data show CDR1 as GTSNPN and CDR2 as SVGIG (reference sequence). The CDR3 bases are TGTGCCTTCCTCCGACAGGAACCTTATAATTCACCCCTCCACTTT. The encoded protein is CAFLRQEPYNSPLHF.

The chain combines TRBV7-2 with TRBJ2-6; D is ambiguous. The CDR3 runs 15 residues. Looked up from germline, CDR1 is SGHTA and CDR2 is FQGNSA. V was trimmed by 3 bases and J by 1 base, leaving 7 bases between them. CDR3 bases: TGTGCCAGCAGCTTGCGAGGATCTGGGGCCAACGTCCTGACTTTC. Protein: CASSLRGSGANVLTF. Together with reference TRBV7-2 and TRBJ2-6, the CDR3 gives the full variable domain: GAGVSQSPSNKVTEKGKDVELRCDPISGHTALYWYRQSLGQGLEFLIYFQGNSAPDKSGLPSDRFSAERTGGSVSTLTIQRTQQEDSAVYLCASSLRGSGANVLTFGAGSRLTVL.

V gene TRBV6-5 combines with J gene TRBJ2-7; 10 bases line up with TRBD1. V gave up 5 bases and J gave up 6 bases; unmatched junction bases: 7. Per the germline V gene, CDR1 is MNHEY and CDR2 is SVGAGI. This CDR3 contains 14 residues. In DNA, the CDR3 is TGTGCCAGCAGTACTCGGACAGGGGGAAGCGAGCAGTACTTC. Translating gives CASSTRTGGSEQYF.

This sequence joins TRBV6-5 and TRBJ1-5, with 10 bases that match TRBD1. The CDR3 spans 15 residues. Trimming removed 6 bases from V and 8 bases from J; junction bases left unmatched: 10. Germline V gene sequence: CDR1 MNHEY, CDR2 SVGAGI. The CDR3 protein is CASSRLGTGVEPQHF. In DNA form, the CDR3 reads TGTGCCAGCAGCCGATTAGGGACAGGGGTTGAGCCCCAGCATTTT.

This sequence joins TRBV2 and TRBJ1-4; no clear D. CDR3 size: 13 residues. V was clipped by 2 bases and J by 4 bases, with 5 bases between them. Looked up from germline, CDR1 is SNHLY and CDR2 is FYNNEI. CDR3 residues: CASSEQFNEKLFF. The CDR3 nucleotides are TGTGCCAGCAGTGAACAGTTTAATGAAAAACTGTTTTTT. Using reference TRBV2 and TRBJ1-4 for the parts outside the CDR3, the full variable domain is EPEVTQTPSHQVTQMGQEVILRCVPISNHLYFYWYRQILGQKVEFLVSFYNNEISEKSEIFDDQFSVERPDGSNFTLKIRSTKLEDSAMYFCASSEQFNEKLFFGSGTQLSVL.